These T cell receptor beta chains were read from a single sample in a study of long-term antiretroviral therapy in people with HIV. Measured with immunoSEQ multiplex PCR; TCRdb has only the in-frame clones, and not every one. The sample has tens of thousands of clones; 85% are singletons. The source was unsorted PBMCs, collected about 3.5 years after starting antiretroviral therapy. These receptors originate from a young man with HIV. CDR3s include the opening cysteine and the closing phenylalanine or tryptophan. The order of the fields is clone size, D gene, V gene, J gene, CDR3 DNA, CDR3 protein. D genes are given only for firm matches. Size is stated for part of the rows, as once, few or many counts, or as a class when the clone is expanded.

clone_size: .
d_call: .
v_call: TRBV7-6
j_call: TRBJ1-2
cdr3_nt: TGTGCCAGCAGCCCCTCAGGGTTGGGAGGCTACACCTTC
cdr3_aa: CASSPSGLGGYTF

clone_size: .
d_call: .
v_call: TRBV11-2
j_call: TRBJ2-2
cdr3_nt: TGTGCCAGCAGCTCATCGGACAGTGGCACCGGGGAGCTGTTTTTT
cdr3_aa: CASSSSDSGTGELFF

clone_size: .
d_call: .
v_call: TRBV28
j_call: TRBJ2-6
cdr3_nt: TGTGCCAGCAGCCTAGACCGCTTTGGGGCCAACGTCCTGACTTTC
cdr3_aa: CASSLDRFGANVLTF

clone_size: .
d_call: TRBD1
v_call: TRBV4-1
j_call: TRBJ1-4
cdr3_nt: TGCGCCAGCAGCCAAGAACGGGACAGGGGATTTGAAAAACTGTTTTTT
cdr3_aa: CASSQERDRGFEKLFF

clone_size: once
d_call: TRBD1
v_call: TRBV10-3
j_call: TRBJ2-1
cdr3_nt: TGTGCCATCAGTGAGTCGACAGGGGGCGCCTACAATGAGCAGTTCTTC
cdr3_aa: CAISESTGGAYNEQFF

clone_size: .
d_call: TRBD1
v_call: TRBV10-3
j_call: TRBJ1-5
cdr3_nt: TGTGCCATCAGTGAGGACAGGGGGCAAGGTCAGCCCCAGCATTTT
cdr3_aa: CAISEDRGQGQPQHF

clone_size: .
d_call: TRBD2
v_call: TRBV11-2
j_call: TRBJ2-5
cdr3_nt: TGTGCCAGCAGCTTAATTAGCGGGGGGGCCGGAGAGACCCAGTACTTC
cdr3_aa: CASSLISGGAGETQYF

clone_size: .
d_call: TRBD2
v_call: TRBV5-1
j_call: TRBJ2-1
cdr3_nt: TGCGCCAGCAGCCCTCCCGGACTAGCGGGAGGTGGTGAGCAGTTCTTC
cdr3_aa: CASSPPGLAGGGEQFF

clone_size: once
d_call: TRBD2
v_call: TRBV28
j_call: TRBJ2-2
cdr3_nt: TGTGCCAGCCGAAGCGGGGCGAACACCGGGGAGCTGTTTTTT
cdr3_aa: CASRSGANTGELFF

clone_size: .
d_call: TRBD1
v_call: TRBV19
j_call: TRBJ1-2
cdr3_nt: TGTGCCAGTAGTATATTGGGGACAGACAACAATGGCTACACCTTC
cdr3_aa: CASSILGTDNNGYTF

clone_size: .
d_call: TRBD1
v_call: TRBV5-6
j_call: TRBJ2-3
cdr3_nt: TGTGCCAGCAGCTTGGGAACAGGGGGCAATACGCAGTATTTT
cdr3_aa: CASSLGTGGNTQYF

clone_size: .
d_call: .
v_call: TRBV4-2
j_call: TRBJ2-7
cdr3_nt: TGTGCCAGCAGCCCTATAGGGACAAGCCATAGCTACGAGCAGTACTTC
cdr3_aa: CASSPIGTSHSYEQYF

clone_size: .
d_call: .
v_call: TRBV11-2
j_call: TRBJ1-1
cdr3_nt: TGTGCCAGCAGCATAGGCCTAGGAACTGAAGCTTTCTTT
cdr3_aa: CASSIGLGTEAFF

clone_size: .
d_call: .
v_call: TRBV7-9
j_call: TRBJ2-2
cdr3_nt: TGTGCCAGCAGCTTAACGGCCGGGGAGCTGTTTTTT
cdr3_aa: CASSLTAGELFF

clone_size: .
d_call: .
v_call: TRBV29-1
j_call: TRBJ2-1
cdr3_nt: TGCAGCGTTGATCCGGGGCCCCCCCCTAATGAGCAGTTCTTC
cdr3_aa: CSVDPGPPPNEQFF

clone_size: .
d_call: .
v_call: TRBV27
j_call: TRBJ2-3
cdr3_nt: TGTGCCAGCAGTTTATCGGTAATCACAGATACGCAGTATTTT
cdr3_aa: CASSLSVITDTQYF

clone_size: .
d_call: .
v_call: TRBV7-6
j_call: TRBJ2-7
cdr3_nt: TGTGCCAGCAGCTTTGGGGGGCGGACGGGCGAGCAGTACTTC
cdr3_aa: CASSFGGRTGEQYF

clone_size: .
d_call: .
v_call: TRBV11-2
j_call: TRBJ2-2
cdr3_nt: TGTGCCAGCAGCTTAGGCCCCCCCCTGGACAACACCGGGGAGCTGTTTTTT
cdr3_aa: CASSLGPPLDNTGELFF

clone_size: .
d_call: TRBD1
v_call: TRBV19
j_call: TRBJ1-2
cdr3_nt: TGTGCCAGTAGTATCTACAGGGGCGGCGTGGACTATGGCTACACCTTC
cdr3_aa: CASSIYRGGVDYGYTF

clone_size: .
d_call: TRBD1
v_call: TRBV15
j_call: TRBJ1-5
cdr3_nt: TGTGCCACCAGCAGAGACGGGGGGACAGGATATAGCAATCAGCCCCAGCATTTT
cdr3_aa: CATSRDGGTGYSNQPQHF

clone_size: .
d_call: .
v_call: TRBV7-2
j_call: TRBJ2-1
cdr3_nt: TGTGCCAGCAGCTTAGTTAATGAGCAGTTCTTC
cdr3_aa: CASSLVNEQFF

clone_size: .
d_call: TRBD1
v_call: TRBV5-4
j_call: TRBJ2-7
cdr3_nt: TGTGCCAGCAGCGGGGGACAGGGAACCTACGAGCAGTACTTC
cdr3_aa: CASSGGQGTYEQYF

clone_size: .
d_call: .
v_call: TRBV18
j_call: TRBJ1-6
cdr3_nt: TGTGCCAGCTCAGCCGGGGAGGGCGGTTCACCCCTCCACTTT
cdr3_aa: CASSAGEGGSPLHF

clone_size: .
d_call: .
v_call: TRBV19
j_call: TRBJ1-1
cdr3_nt: TGTGCCAGTAGTCCGACCGACTGGTGGGGAAACACTGAAGCTTTCTTT
cdr3_aa: CASSPTDWWGNTEAFF

clone_size: .
d_call: TRBD2
v_call: TRBV2
j_call: TRBJ2-2
cdr3_nt: TGTGCCAGCAGTGAGGGGGGGACTATAGACGGGGAGCTGTTTTTT
cdr3_aa: CASSEGGTIDGELFF

clone_size: .
d_call: TRBD2
v_call: TRBV5-1
j_call: TRBJ2-1
cdr3_nt: TGCGCCAGCAGCTTGCCTAGCGGGAAGTACAATGAGCAGTTCTTC
cdr3_aa: CASSLPSGKYNEQFF

clone_size: few
d_call: .
v_call: TRBV5-4
j_call: TRBJ1-1
cdr3_nt: TGTGCCAGCTCGTGGGGTTTCATGAACACTGAAGCTTTCTTT
cdr3_aa: CASSWGFMNTEAFF

clone_size: .
d_call: .
v_call: TRBV27
j_call: TRBJ2-1
cdr3_nt: TGTGCCAGCAGCCCCGGCGGGCGGGACTACAATGAGCAGTTCTTC
cdr3_aa: CASSPGGRDYNEQFF

clone_size: .
d_call: .
v_call: TRBV4-2
j_call: TRBJ1-1
cdr3_nt: TGTGCCAGCAGCCAAGGGAGCGAAGCTTTCTTT
cdr3_aa: CASSQGSEAFF

clone_size: .
d_call: TRBD1
v_call: TRBV11-3
j_call: TRBJ2-2
cdr3_nt: TGTGCCAGCAGCAACCCCGGTTTGGGGACAGAAAACACCGGGGAGCTGTTTTTT
cdr3_aa: CASSNPGLGTENTGELFF

clone_size: .
d_call: .
v_call: TRBV29-1
j_call: TRBJ2-6
cdr3_nt: TGCAGCGTTGCCAGACCTGGGGCCAACGTCCTGACTTTC
cdr3_aa: CSVARPGANVLTF

clone_size: .
d_call: .
v_call: TRBV14
j_call: TRBJ2-2
cdr3_nt: TGTGCCAGCGGACTACAGGGGAGGGCTGAGAGCACCGGGGAGCTGTTTTTT
cdr3_aa: CASGLQGRAESTGELFF

clone_size: few
d_call: .
v_call: TRBV11-2
j_call: TRBJ1-2
cdr3_nt: TGTGCCAGCAGTTACCGACCGGGGACTCCCTATGGCTACACCTTC
cdr3_aa: CASSYRPGTPYGYTF

clone_size: .
d_call: .
v_call: TRBV28
j_call: TRBJ2-7
cdr3_nt: TGTGCCAGCAGGAAAGGGGGTTCTACCTACGAGCAGTACTTC
cdr3_aa: CASRKGGSTYEQYF

clone_size: few
d_call: .
v_call: TRBV15
j_call: TRBJ2-7
cdr3_nt: TGTGCCACCAGCAGATTCCGGGAACAATCCTACGAGCAGTACTTC
cdr3_aa: CATSRFREQSYEQYF

clone_size: .
d_call: TRBD1
v_call: TRBV18
j_call: TRBJ2-5
cdr3_nt: TGTGCCAGCTCACCTCCGACAGGGGCGGGCGAGACCCAGTACTTC
cdr3_aa: CASSPPTGAGETQYF

clone_size: .
d_call: .
v_call: TRBV7-8
j_call: TRBJ1-4
cdr3_nt: TGTGCCAGCAGTCTATTACGTAGTGAAAAACTGTTTTTT
cdr3_aa: CASSLLRSEKLFF

clone_size: .
d_call: .
v_call: TRBV5-1
j_call: TRBJ1-1
cdr3_nt: TGCGCCAGCAGCTTGGCCGCGAAAGGACAGTATGAAGCTTTCTTT
cdr3_aa: CASSLAAKGQYEAFF

clone_size: .
d_call: .
v_call: TRBV6-5
j_call: TRBJ1-4
cdr3_nt: TGTGCCAGCAGTTCCTCCTTTGGGCAGCCCGAAAAACTGTTTTTT
cdr3_aa: CASSSSFGQPEKLFF

clone_size: .
d_call: .
v_call: TRBV6-4
j_call: TRBJ1-5
cdr3_nt: TGTGCCAGCAGTGACGGAGGGAGCAATCAGCCCCAGCATTTT
cdr3_aa: CASSDGGSNQPQHF

clone_size: .
d_call: .
v_call: TRBV19
j_call: TRBJ2-1
cdr3_nt: TGTGCCAGTAGTAGCGGACCCCTCGACAATGAGCAGTTCTTC
cdr3_aa: CASSSGPLDNEQFF

clone_size: .
d_call: TRBD1
v_call: TRBV7-2
j_call: TRBJ2-7
cdr3_nt: TGTGCCAGCAGCGAGGGCCGGGACAGCTCCTACGAGCAGTACTTC
cdr3_aa: CASSEGRDSSYEQYF

clone_size: .
d_call: .
v_call: TRBV15
j_call: TRBJ2-3
cdr3_nt: TGTGCCACCAGCCCTAGAGGGGACCCCACAGATACGCAGTATTTT
cdr3_aa: CATSPRGDPTDTQYF

clone_size: few
d_call: TRBD1
v_call: TRBV28
j_call: TRBJ2-7
cdr3_nt: TGTGCCAGCAGTTTTGTGCGGCGTGACAGGGACTACGAGCAGTACTTC
cdr3_aa: CASSFVRRDRDYEQYF

clone_size: .
d_call: .
v_call: TRBV5-1
j_call: TRBJ1-1
cdr3_nt: TGCGCCAGCAGCTCGGGACCCGGAATCATGAACACTGAAGCTTTCTTT
cdr3_aa: CASSSGPGIMNTEAFF

clone_size: once
d_call: .
v_call: TRBV7-2
j_call: TRBJ2-5
cdr3_nt: TGTGCCAGCAGCTTCCAGGGGCAAGAGACCCAGTACTTC
cdr3_aa: CASSFQGQETQYF

clone_size: .
d_call: .
v_call: TRBV7-9
j_call: TRBJ1-1
cdr3_nt: TGTGCCAGCAGCTCGCAGGCGAACACTGAAGCTTTCTTT
cdr3_aa: CASSSQANTEAFF

clone_size: .
d_call: TRBD1
v_call: TRBV6-4
j_call: TRBJ2-6
cdr3_nt: TGTGCCAGCAGTACCGGGACAGGAATCTCTGGGGCCAACGTCCTGACTTTC
cdr3_aa: CASSTGTGISGANVLTF

clone_size: .
d_call: TRBD2
v_call: TRBV29-1
j_call: TRBJ2-1
cdr3_nt: TGCAGCGTTGATCCTAGCGGGGGGGCGGAGCAGTTCTTC
cdr3_aa: CSVDPSGGAEQFF

clone_size: .
d_call: TRBD2
v_call: TRBV27
j_call: TRBJ2-5
cdr3_nt: TGTGCCAGCAGTTTATCGGTGAGGCGGGGGGGCCTACGAGAGACCCAGTACTTC
cdr3_aa: CASSLSVRRGGLRETQYF

clone_size: .
d_call: .
v_call: TRBV7-9
j_call: TRBJ1-1
cdr3_nt: TGTGCCAGCAGCCGGGACGACACTGAAGCTTTCTTT
cdr3_aa: CASSRDDTEAFF

clone_size: .
d_call: TRBD1
v_call: TRBV27
j_call: TRBJ2-7
cdr3_nt: TGTGCCAGCAGTCCGGGACAGGTGATCTACGAGCAGTACTTC
cdr3_aa: CASSPGQVIYEQYF

clone_size: .
d_call: TRBD1
v_call: TRBV5-1
j_call: TRBJ1-4
cdr3_nt: TGCGCCAGCAGCCCGGGACAGATTTATGCAACTAATGAAAAACTGTTTTTT
cdr3_aa: CASSPGQIYATNEKLFF

clone_size: .
d_call: .
v_call: TRBV7-2
j_call: TRBJ2-1
cdr3_nt: TGTGCCAGCAGTTCGGGAGCGTGGAGGGATGAGCAGTTCTTC
cdr3_aa: CASSSGAWRDEQFF